Listed below are T cell receptor beta chains from one sample, sequenced in a study of Ad26.COV2.S vaccination and SARS-CoV-2 variants. The method was immunoSEQ multiplex PCR; TCRdb's version includes in-frame clones alone and lacks a portion of them. This sample has about 680,000 clones; around 92% occur once, and the top ten carry nearly 1.5%. The material sequenced was peripheral blood, taken in a trial of Ad26.COV2.S vaccine versus placebo. Receptor source: a person aged 18-65 years who received the Ad26.COV2.S COVID-19 vaccine or a placebo. Each CDR3 is given with its conserved first and last residue. The D gene is left open where the match is weak. Rows give clone size only sometimes, using once, few, many, or a class for an expanded clone.

v_gene	len	d_gene	j_gene	abundance	CDR3nt	CDR3aa
TRBV5-8	14	NA	TRBJ1-1	few	TGTGCCAGCAGGTTTAGGGGACTGAACACTGAAGCTTTCTTT	CASRFRGLNTEAFF
TRBV12-3/TRBV12-4	13	NA	TRBJ1-2	few	TGTGCCAGCAGTTCAGCCTGGGGGTATGGCTACACCTTC	CASSSAWGYGYTF
TRBV9	14	TRBD1	TRBJ1-3	NA	TGTGCCAGCAGCCAGACAGGGCGGGGAAACACCATATATTTT	CASSQTGRGNTIYF
TRBV27	16	NA	TRBJ1-5	NA	TGTGCCAGCAGTTTATCAGGGGCTTATCGCAATCAGCCCCAGCATTTT	CASSLSGAYRNQPQHF
TRBV5-6	12	TRBD1	TRBJ1-2	once	TGTGCCAGCAGCTTCCAGGGGGTTGGCTACACCTTC	CASSFQGVGYTF
TRBV27	14	TRBD1	TRBJ2-7	few	TGTGCCAGCAGTCTGGGGACAGGCTCCTACGAGCAGTACTTC	CASSLGTGSYEQYF
TRBV24-1	15	NA	TRBJ2-3	NA	TGTGCCACCAGTGATCGAAGGCGGGGCACAGATACGCAGTATTTT	CATSDRRRGTDTQYF
TRBV5-4	15	TRBD2	TRBJ2-7	NA	TGTGCCAGCAGTACCCCGGGACTAGCGTCCTACGAGCAGTACTTC	CASSTPGLASYEQYF
TRBV18	16	TRBD2	TRBJ2-3	NA	TGTGCCAGCTCGACTAGCGGGGGGTATAGTACAGATACGCAGTATTTT	CASSTSGGYSTDTQYF
TRBV30	14	NA	TRBJ1-1	once	TGTGCCTGGAGTGTACTGGCAAAATGGCCAGTTTTATTCTTT	CAWSVLAKWPVLFF
TRBV7-9	11	NA	TRBJ1-1	NA	TGTGCCAGCAGCGGCCCTCGAGGGGCTTTCTTT	CASSGPRGAFF
TRBV6-5	14	NA	TRBJ2-7	NA	TGTGCCAGCAGTTACTCGAGTGGTTCCTACGAGCAGTACTTC	CASSYSSGSYEQYF
TRBV7-9	14	TRBD2	TRBJ2-3	once	TGTGCCAGCAGCTGGCTAGCGGGAGTAGATACGCAGTATTTT	CASSWLAGVDTQYF
TRBV5-1	15	TRBD2	TRBJ2-7	NA	TGCGCCAGCAGCACTCTAGCGGGGGCCTTCTACGAGCAGTACTTC	CASSTLAGAFYEQYF
TRBV24-1	16	NA	TRBJ2-5	NA	TGTGCCACCAGTGATTCGCAGCCCGAGGGATTGGAGACCCAGTACTTC	CATSDSQPEGLETQYF
TRBV9	15	TRBD1	TRBJ2-3	once	TGTGCCAGCAGCACGGACAGGGCTAGCACAGATACGCAGTATTTT	CASSTDRASTDTQYF
TRBV29-1	14	NA	TRBJ2-7	NA	TGCAGCGTTAGGAGTACAGGGAGCGGCTCCGAGCAGTACTTC	CSVRSTGSGSEQYF
TRBV7-2	16	TRBD2	TRBJ2-3	NA	TGTGCCAGCAGCTTAGCGGCTAGCGGGGGGGCCGATACGCAGTATTTT	CASSLAASGGADTQYF
TRBV9	11	NA	TRBJ2-3	once	TGTGCCAGCAGCGTAGCTGATACGCAGTATTTT	CASSVADTQYF
TRBV29-1	15	NA	TRBJ2-1	NA	TGCAGCGTTGAAGTCGGAGGGGTGGTCTACAATGAGCAGTTCTTC	CSVEVGGVVYNEQFF
TRBV5-1	15	TRBD1	TRBJ2-3	NA	TGCGCCAGCAGCTTGGGACAGGGGGCAGGAGATACGCAGTATTTT	CASSLGQGAGDTQYF
TRBV7-9	15	NA	TRBJ2-5	NA	TGTGCCAGCAGCTTACACCAGGGCCTCCAAGAGACCCAGTACTTC	CASSLHQGLQETQYF
TRBV7-3	17	TRBD2	TRBJ2-5	NA	TGTGCCAGCAGCTTAAATGGAGCGCTAGCGGGGCAAGAGACCCAGTACTTC	CASSLNGALAGQETQYF
TRBV19	13	NA	TRBJ1-1	few	TGTGCCAGTAGTATCTGGGGATCCACTGAAGCTTTCTTT	CASSIWGSTEAFF
TRBV27	16	TRBD1	TRBJ1-5	NA	TGTGCCAGCAGTCCACAGGGGTCTGCTAGCAATCAGCCCCAGCATTTT	CASSPQGSASNQPQHF
TRBV28	14	NA	TRBJ1-2	NA	TGTGCCAGCAGTTTGGAATCAGGGATCTATGGCTACACCTTC	CASSLESGIYGYTF
TRBV5-1	12	NA	TRBJ2-3	NA	TGCGCCAGCAGCTTGCGTCTCGATACGCAGTATTTT	CASSLRLDTQYF
TRBV13	13	NA	TRBJ2-7	NA	TGTGCCAGCAGCTTAGGACGTTCCTACGAGCAGTACTTC	CASSLGRSYEQYF
TRBV12-1	16	NA	TRBJ1-4	NA	TGTGCCAGCAGCTTTGCGGCATTCGCAACTAATGAAAAACTGTTTTTT	CASSFAAFATNEKLFF
TRBV5-4	16	NA	TRBJ2-3	NA	TGTGCCAGCAGCTTGGAGCCCCGGGCGGGCACAGATACGCAGTATTTT	CASSLEPRAGTDTQYF
TRBV18	16	TRBD2	TRBJ2-5	NA	TGTGCCAGCTCACCAATCCTAGCGGTACACCAAGAGACCCAGTACTTC	CASSPILAVHQETQYF
TRBV5-6	12	NA	TRBJ2-7	NA	TGTGCCAGCAGCTTCTCAGCAGTCGAGCAGTACTTC	CASSFSAVEQYF
TRBV19	12	TRBD1	TRBJ2-7	NA	TGTGCCAGCTATGACAGGGTCGGCGAGCAGTACTTC	CASYDRVGEQYF
TRBV28	15	TRBD1	TRBJ2-7	NA	TGTGCCAGCAGTTCCCCGGGGACAGTCTCCTACGAGCAGTACTTC	CASSSPGTVSYEQYF